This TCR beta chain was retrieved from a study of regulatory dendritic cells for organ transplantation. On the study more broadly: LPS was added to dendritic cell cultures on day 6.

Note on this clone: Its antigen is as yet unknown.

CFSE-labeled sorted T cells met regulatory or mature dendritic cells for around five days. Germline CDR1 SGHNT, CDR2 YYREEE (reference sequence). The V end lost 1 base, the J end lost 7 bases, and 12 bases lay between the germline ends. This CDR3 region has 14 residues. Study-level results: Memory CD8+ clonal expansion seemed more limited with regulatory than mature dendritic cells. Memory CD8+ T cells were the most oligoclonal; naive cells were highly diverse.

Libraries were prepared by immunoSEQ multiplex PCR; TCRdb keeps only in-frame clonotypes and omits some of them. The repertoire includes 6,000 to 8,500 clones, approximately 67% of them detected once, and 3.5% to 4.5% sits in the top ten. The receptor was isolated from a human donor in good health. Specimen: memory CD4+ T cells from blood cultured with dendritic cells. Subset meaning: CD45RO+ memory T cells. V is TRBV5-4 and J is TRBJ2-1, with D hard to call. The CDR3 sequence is CASSLLAGANEQFF. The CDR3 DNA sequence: TGTGCCAGCAGCTTGTTGGCAGGCGCTAATGAGCAGTTCTTC.